This T cell receptor beta chain was identified in a study of blood T cell repertoires in COVID-19. For the study at large: Sites across the United States, Italy and Spain contributed samples from acute and convalescent COVID-19. T cells, B-cell-depleted T cells, or PBMCs provided the cDNA or gDNA that served as material.

During active infection, Seattle patients enrolled and were then monitored through disease. V was clipped by 6 bases and J by 6 bases; unmatched bases: 5. This CDR3 spans 13 amino acids. Per the study methods: Counts of nucleated cells, estimated from reference gene primer amplification, were obtained. Clones were read by immunoSEQ multiplex PCR, and TCRdb kept only the in-frame ones, dropping some. V and J calls and clone size are given by that table; D and trimming were obtained from the DNA. This table holds under 200,000 clones, about 90% found once. The sample comprised peripheral blood. The chain links TRBV12-3 or TRBV12-4 to TRBJ2-3; 8 nucleotides agree with TRBD1. The receptor was derived from a woman aged 55 to 70 with COVID-19, enrolled during active disease. The CDR3 bases are TGTGCCAGCAGCCGGCGACAGGGGGATACGCAGTATTTT. Translating gives CASSRRQGDTQYF.